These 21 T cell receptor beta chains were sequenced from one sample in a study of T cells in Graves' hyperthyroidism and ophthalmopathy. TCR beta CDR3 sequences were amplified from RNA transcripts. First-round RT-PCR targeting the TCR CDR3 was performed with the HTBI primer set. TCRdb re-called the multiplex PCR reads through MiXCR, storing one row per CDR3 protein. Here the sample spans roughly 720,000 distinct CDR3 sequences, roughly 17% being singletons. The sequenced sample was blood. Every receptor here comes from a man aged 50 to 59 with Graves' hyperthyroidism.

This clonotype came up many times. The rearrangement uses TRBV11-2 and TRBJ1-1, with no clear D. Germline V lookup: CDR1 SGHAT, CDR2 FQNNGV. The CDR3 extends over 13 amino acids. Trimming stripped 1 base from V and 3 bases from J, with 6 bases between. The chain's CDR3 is CASSLVVYTEAFF. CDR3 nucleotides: TGTGCCAGCAGCTTAGTTGTCTACACTGAAGCTTTCTTT.

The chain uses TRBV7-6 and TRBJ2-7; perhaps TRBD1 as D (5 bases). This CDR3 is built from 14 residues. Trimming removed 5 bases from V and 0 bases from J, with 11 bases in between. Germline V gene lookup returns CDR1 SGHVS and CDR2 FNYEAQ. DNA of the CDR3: TGTGCCAGCAGCACGGACACCCGCTCCTACGAGCAGTACTTC. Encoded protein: CASSTDTRSYEQYF. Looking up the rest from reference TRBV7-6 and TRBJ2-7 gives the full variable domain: GAGVSQSPRYKVTKRGQDVALRCDPISGHVSLYWYRQALGQGPEFLTYFNYEAQQDKSGLPNDRFSAERPEGSISTLTIQRTEQRDSAMYRCASSTDTRSYEQYFGPGTRLTVT.

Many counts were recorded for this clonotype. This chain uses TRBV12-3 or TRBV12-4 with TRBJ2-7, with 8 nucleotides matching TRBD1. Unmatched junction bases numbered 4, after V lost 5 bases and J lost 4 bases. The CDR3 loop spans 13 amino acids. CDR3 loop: CASSPTGEYEQYF. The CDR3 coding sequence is TGTGCCAGCAGTCCGACAGGGGAATACGAGCAGTACTTC.

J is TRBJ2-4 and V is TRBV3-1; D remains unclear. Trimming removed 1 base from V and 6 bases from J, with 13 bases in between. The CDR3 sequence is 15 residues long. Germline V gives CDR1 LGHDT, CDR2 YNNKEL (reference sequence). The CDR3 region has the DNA TGTGCCAGCAGCCAAGGTAGGGCCTGGAGAAACATTCAGTACTTC. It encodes CASSQGRAWRNIQYF.

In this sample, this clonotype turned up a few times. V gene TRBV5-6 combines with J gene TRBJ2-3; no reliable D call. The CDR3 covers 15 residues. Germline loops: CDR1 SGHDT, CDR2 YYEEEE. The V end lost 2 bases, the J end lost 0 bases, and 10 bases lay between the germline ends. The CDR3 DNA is TGTGCCAGCAGCTTATCTAAGGTTAGCACAGATACGCAGTATTTT. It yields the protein CASSLSKVSTDTQYF. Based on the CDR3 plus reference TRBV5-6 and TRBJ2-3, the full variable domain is DAGVTQSPTHLIKTRGQQVTLRCSPKSGHDTVSWYQQALGQGPQFIFQYYEEEERQRGNFPDRFSGHQFPNYSSELNVNALLLGDSALYLCASSLSKVSTDTQYFGPGTRLTVL.

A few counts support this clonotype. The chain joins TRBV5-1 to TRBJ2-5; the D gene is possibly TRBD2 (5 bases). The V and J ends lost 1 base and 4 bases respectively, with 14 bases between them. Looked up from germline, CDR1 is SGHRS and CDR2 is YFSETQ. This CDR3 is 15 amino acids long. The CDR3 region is CASSLRDVGGETQYF. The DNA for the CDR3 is TGCGCCAGCAGCTTGCGCGACGTAGGAGGAGAGACCCAGTACTTC. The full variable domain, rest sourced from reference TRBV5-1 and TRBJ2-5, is KAGVTQTPRYLIKTRGQQVTLSCSPISGHRSVSWYQQTPGQGLQFLFEYFSETQRNKGNFPGRFSGRQFSNSRSEMNVSTLELGDSALYLCASSLRDVGGETQYFGPGTRLLVL.

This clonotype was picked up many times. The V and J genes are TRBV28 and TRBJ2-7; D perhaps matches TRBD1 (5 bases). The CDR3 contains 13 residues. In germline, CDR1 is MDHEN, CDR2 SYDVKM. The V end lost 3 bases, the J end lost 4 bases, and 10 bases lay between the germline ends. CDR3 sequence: CASSFPGSYEQYF. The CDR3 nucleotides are TGTGCCAGCAGTTTTCCAGGGTCGTACGAGCAGTACTTC.

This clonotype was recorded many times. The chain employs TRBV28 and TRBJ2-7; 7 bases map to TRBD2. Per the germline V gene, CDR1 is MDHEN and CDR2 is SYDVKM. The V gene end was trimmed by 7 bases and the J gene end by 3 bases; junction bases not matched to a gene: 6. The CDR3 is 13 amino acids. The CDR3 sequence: CASNPGLVYEQYF. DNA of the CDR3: TGTGCCAGCAACCCAGGACTAGTCTACGAGCAGTACTTC.

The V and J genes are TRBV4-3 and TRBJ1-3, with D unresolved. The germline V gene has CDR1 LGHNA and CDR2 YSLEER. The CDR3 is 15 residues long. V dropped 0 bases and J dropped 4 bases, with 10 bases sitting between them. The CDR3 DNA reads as TGCGCCAGCAGCCAAGATTTGGGCATCGGAAACACCATATATTTT. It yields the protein CASSQDLGIGNTIYF.

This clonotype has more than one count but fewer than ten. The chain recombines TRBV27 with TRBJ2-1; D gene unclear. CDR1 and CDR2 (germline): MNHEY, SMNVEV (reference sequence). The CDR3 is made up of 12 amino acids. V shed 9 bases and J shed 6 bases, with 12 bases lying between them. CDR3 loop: CASSPLTNEQFF. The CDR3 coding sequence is TGTGCCAGTAGTCCTCTAACCAATGAGCAGTTCTTC.

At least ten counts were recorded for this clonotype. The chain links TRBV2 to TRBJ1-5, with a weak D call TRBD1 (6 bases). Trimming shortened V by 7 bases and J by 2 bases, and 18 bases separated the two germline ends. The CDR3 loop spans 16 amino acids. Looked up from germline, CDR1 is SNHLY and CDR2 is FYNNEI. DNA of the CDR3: TGTGCCAGCACCGGCCGGGGGGCGCAGGGCAATCAGCCCCAGCATTTT. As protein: CASTGRGAQGNQPQHF.

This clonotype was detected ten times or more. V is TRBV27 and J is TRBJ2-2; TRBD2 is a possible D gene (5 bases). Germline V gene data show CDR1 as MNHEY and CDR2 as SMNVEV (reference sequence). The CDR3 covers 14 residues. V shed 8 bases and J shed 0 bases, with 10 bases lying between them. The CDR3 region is CASQRTSNTGELFF. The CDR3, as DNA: TGTGCCAGCCAACGGACTTCGAACACCGGGGAGCTGTTTTTT.

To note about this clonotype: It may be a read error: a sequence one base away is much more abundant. CDR3 DNA: TGTGCCATCAGTGGATGGACTAGCGGGAGCTCGAATGAGCAGTTCTTC. This codes for CAISGWTSGSSNEQFF. The V gene is TRBV10-3, the J gene TRBJ2-1; 13 nucleotides align to TRBD2. CDR3 length equals 16 residues. After removal of 4 bases from V and 7 bases from J, the junction contained 7 bases not matched to a gene. Per germline, CDR1 ENHRY and CDR2 SYGVKD.

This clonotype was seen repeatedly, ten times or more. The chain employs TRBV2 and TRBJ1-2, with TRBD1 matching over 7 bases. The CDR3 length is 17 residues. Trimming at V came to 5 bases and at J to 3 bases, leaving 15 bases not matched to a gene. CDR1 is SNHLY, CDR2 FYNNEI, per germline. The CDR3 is CASSPRTGSENDYGYTF. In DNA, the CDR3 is TGTGCCAGCAGTCCCAGGACAGGATCAGAAAATGACTATGGCTACACCTTC.

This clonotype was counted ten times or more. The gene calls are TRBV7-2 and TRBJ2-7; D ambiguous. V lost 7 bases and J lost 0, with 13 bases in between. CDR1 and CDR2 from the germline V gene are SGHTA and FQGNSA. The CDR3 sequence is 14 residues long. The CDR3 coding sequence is TGTGCCAGCACCCCAGCGATAAGCTCCTACGAGCAGTACTTC. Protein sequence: CASTPAISSYEQYF.

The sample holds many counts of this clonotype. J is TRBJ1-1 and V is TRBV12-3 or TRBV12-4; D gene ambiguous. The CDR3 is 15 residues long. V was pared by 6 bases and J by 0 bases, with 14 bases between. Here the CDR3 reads CASSTMAALNTEAFF. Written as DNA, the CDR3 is TGTGCCAGCAGCACCATGGCAGCCTTGAACACTGAAGCTTTCTTT.

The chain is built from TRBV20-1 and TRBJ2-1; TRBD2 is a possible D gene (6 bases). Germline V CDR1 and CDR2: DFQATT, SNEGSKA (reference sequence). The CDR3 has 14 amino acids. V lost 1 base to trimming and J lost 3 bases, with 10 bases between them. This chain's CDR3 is CSARAGTDYNEQFF. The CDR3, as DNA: TGCAGTGCTAGAGCCGGGACTGACTACAATGAGCAGTTCTTC.

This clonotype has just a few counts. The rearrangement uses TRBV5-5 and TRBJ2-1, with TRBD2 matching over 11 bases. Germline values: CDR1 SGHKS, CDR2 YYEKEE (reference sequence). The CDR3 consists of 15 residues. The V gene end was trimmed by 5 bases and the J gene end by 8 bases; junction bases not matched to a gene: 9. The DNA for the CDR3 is TGTGCCAGCAGTGTGCTAGCGGGAGGCCGGGATGAGCAGTTCTTC. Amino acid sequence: CASSVLAGGRDEQFF.

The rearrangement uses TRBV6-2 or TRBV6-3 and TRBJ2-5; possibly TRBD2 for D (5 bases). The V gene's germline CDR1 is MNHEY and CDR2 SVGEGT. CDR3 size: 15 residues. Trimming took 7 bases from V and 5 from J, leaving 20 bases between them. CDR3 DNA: TGTGCCAGCATCCCTATGGCTAGCATCAAGGAGACCCAGTACTTC. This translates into CASIPMASIKETQYF.

The CDR3 loop reads CASSPRDRDGELFF. DNA of the CDR3: TGTGCCAGCTCACCACGGGACAGAGACGGGGAGCTGTTTTTT. V usage is TRBV18 and J usage is TRBJ2-2; 7 nucleotides line up with TRBD1. Trimming removed 1 base from V and 7 bases from J; junction bases left unmatched: 3. Germline V CDR1 and CDR2: KGHSH, LQKENI. The CDR3 covers 14 residues.

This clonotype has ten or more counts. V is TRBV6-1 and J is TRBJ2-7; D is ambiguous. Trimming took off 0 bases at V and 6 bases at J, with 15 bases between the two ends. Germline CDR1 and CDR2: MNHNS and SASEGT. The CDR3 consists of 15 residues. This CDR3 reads CASSEANIFLPEQYF. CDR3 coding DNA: TGTGCCAGCAGTGAAGCGAATATATTTCTCCCCGAGCAGTACTTC.